The 16 T cell receptor beta chains listed next were all sequenced from one sample in a study of blood T cells in healthy people across ages. Next came a second PCR, run for about 7 to 12 cycles, which used a sample-barcoded 5' primer along with a J-beta primer mix. TCRdb ran MiXCR on the 5' RACE reads and lists one entry per CDR3 protein. Among approximately 810,000 distinct CDR3 sequences listed, 25% to 35% were seen once. Specimen: blood. The receptors originated from a woman over 75 in good health.

The V call is TRBV7-2, the J call TRBJ2-5; tentatively, D is TRBD2 (7 bases). From germline, CDR1 is SGHTA and CDR2 FQGNSA. With 3 bases removed from V and 11 bases from J, the gap between germline ends came to 13 bases. CDR3 length: 12 amino acids. The CDR3 sequence is CASSFGGHGQYF. The CDR3 DNA is TGTGCCAGCAGCTTCGGGGGGCATGGGCAGTACTTC.

V and J are TRBV5-1 and TRBJ1-2, with D perhaps TRBD1 (5 bases). The CDR3 contains 12 residues. The V gene lost 2 bases and the J gene lost 6 bases, with 8 bases spanning the gap. Per germline, CDR1 SGHRS and CDR2 YFSETQ. The CDR3 spells CASSFEGHGYTF. In nucleotides, the CDR3 is TGCGCCAGCAGCTTCGAGGGACATGGCTACACCTTC.

Only a few counts were recorded for this clonotype. The chain couples TRBV12-3 or TRBV12-4 to TRBJ2-3; 7 nucleotides line up with TRBD1. V lost 6 bases and J lost 7; bases outside the gene matches: 16. CDR3 length: 16 amino acids. The CDR3 DNA sequence: TGTGCCAGCAGGTCAGGGGGTGGGGGCCTCGTATATACGCAGTATTTT. This sequence encodes CASRSGGGGLVYTQYF.

The V gene is TRBV7-2, the J gene TRBJ1-3; TRBD1 is a possible D gene (6 bases). CDR3 length: 17 amino acids. CDR1 and CDR2 from the germline V gene are SGHTA and FQGNSA. V gave up 3 bases and J gave up 1 base, with 16 bases separating them. CDR3 amino acids: CASSFPLGRGSGNTIYF. The CDR3 bases are TGTGCCAGCAGCTTCCCTTTGGGCAGGGGATCTGGAAACACCATATATTTT.

The CDR3 nucleotides are TGTGCCAGTGTCGCAGGGGGAAAGAACACCGGGGAGCTGTTTTTT. It specifies CASVAGGKNTGELFF. The chain uses TRBV13 and TRBJ2-2, with 7 bases identical to TRBD1. V gave up 9 bases and J gave up 1 base; unmatched junction bases: 8. The CDR3 covers 15 residues. Germline V gene sequence: CDR1 PRHDT, CDR2 FYEKMQ (reference sequence). Looking up the rest from reference TRBV13 and TRBJ2-2 gives the full variable domain: AAGVIQSPRHLIKEKRETATLKCYPIPRHDTVYWYQQGPGQDPQFLISFYEKMQSDKGSIPDRFSAQQFSDYHSELNMSSLELGDSALYFCASVAGGKNTGELFFGEGSRLTVL.

Concerning this clonotype itself: A much more abundant neighbour one base away suggests this may be a read error. This chain connects TRBV6-5 to TRBJ2-7; D gene unclear. Germline V gene data show CDR1 as MNHEY and CDR2 as SVGAGI. This CDR3 has 17 amino acids. Trimming took 7 bases from V and 0 from J, leaving 22 bases between them. CDR3 nucleotides: TGTGCCAGCAATTCCCGTACTTTGGAAGCATCCTCCTACGAGCAGTACTTC. Translation gives CASNSRTLEASSYEQYF.

The rearrangement links TRBV9 to TRBJ2-2; D is possibly TRBD1 (5 bases). V lost 0 bases and J 5 bases, leaving 14 bases between the germline ends. Germline V CDR1 and CDR2: SGDLS, YYNGEE. The CDR3 covers 16 residues. DNA for the CDR3: TGTGCCAGCAGCGTAGCTGTAGGGGTAGGAACCGGGGAGCTGTTTTTT. It is translated as CASSVAVGVGTGELFF.

This clonotype showed up just a few times. The V call is TRBV12-3 or TRBV12-4, the J call TRBJ2-3; TRBD2 agrees at 8 bases. There are 14 residues in the CDR3. J lost 6 bases, V lost 2 bases, and 4 bases had no gene match. The CDR3 DNA is TGTGCCAGCAGTTTAACGGGGGGGCCGGATACGCAGTATTTT. It translates to CASSLTGGPDTQYF.

The chain is built from TRBV21-1 and TRBJ2-3; the table names TRBD1, a call not compared with the DNA. TRBV21-1 is a documented pseudogene. The CDR3 is 16 residues long. The CDR3 DNA reads TGTGCCAGCAGCAAAGCTGGGCAGGCCCCCCCAGATACGCAGTATTTT. As protein: CASSKAGQAPPDTQYF.

The chain recombines TRBV28 with TRBJ2-4; 8 nucleotides agree with TRBD1. The DNA matches TRBJ2-7 better at its end, which makes the J call doubtful. Germline V gene data show CDR1 as MDHEN and CDR2 as SYDVKM. The length of the CDR3 is 14 residues. The CDR3: CASSTGGETYEQYF. CDR3 DNA sequence: TGTGCCAGCAGCACAGGGGGAGAAACCTACGAGCAGTACTTC.

The table lists this clonotype with many counts. This CDR3 reads CASSLRGQGNSPLHF. The CDR3 nucleotides read TGTGCCAGCAGCTTAAGGGGACAGGGGAATTCACCCCTCCACTTT. V gene TRBV7-2 combines with J gene TRBJ1-6; 10 nucleotides line up with TRBD1. Trimming at V came to 2 bases and at J to 7 bases, leaving 2 bases not matched to a gene. Germline values: CDR1 SGHTA, CDR2 FQGNSA. This CDR3 has 15 residues.

This clonotype was counted at least ten times. The rearrangement links TRBV20-1 to TRBJ1-2; weak D call: TRBD1 (5 bases). The CDR3 length is 12 residues. V lost 0 bases and J 7 bases, leaving 9 bases between the germline ends. Germline CDR1 and CDR2: DFQATT and SNEGSKA (reference sequence). In DNA form, the CDR3 reads TGCAGTGCTAGAGATTCCGGGGGTGGCTACACCTTC. Its translation is CSARDSGGGYTF.

This clonotype was counted only a few times. The chain combines TRBV5-1 with TRBJ2-2; D is possibly TRBD1 or TRBD2 (6 bases each). The CDR3 runs 16 residues. The germline V and J ends were trimmed by 7 bases and 3 bases, with 19 bases remaining between them. Germline V gene sequence: CDR1 SGHRS, CDR2 YFSETQ. The CDR3 nucleotides read TGCGCCAGCCTCTCATCCGGGGGCGCGTACACCGGGGAGCTGTTTTTT. It codes for CASLSSGGAYTGELFF.

The sample holds many counts of this clonotype. The rearrangement joins TRBV5-6 to TRBJ2-4, with 7 positions matching TRBD1. The V gene end was trimmed by 3 bases and the J gene end by 6 bases; junction bases not matched to a gene: 15. The CDR3 is 17 residues long. The germline gives CDR1 SGHDT, CDR2 YYEEEE. CDR3 sequence: CASSSSGTESPRNIQYF. CDR3 nucleotides: TGTGCCAGCAGCTCCTCCGGGACAGAGAGCCCCCGAAACATTCAGTACTTC.

The chain couples TRBV7-2 to TRBJ2-2; possibly TRBD1 or TRBD2 for D (6 bases each). CDR3 size: 16 residues. The V and J ends lost 3 bases and 1 base respectively, with 12 bases between them. The germline CDR1 and CDR2 sequences are SGHTA and FQGNSA. CDR3 in amino acids: CASSFEGGKNTGELFF. CDR3 in DNA: TGTGCCAGCAGCTTCGAAGGGGGGAAGAACACCGGGGAGCTGTTTTTT.

The J gene is TRBJ1-4, the V gene TRBV5-1, with 7 nucleotides matching TRBD1. The CDR3 consists of 13 residues. Looked up from germline, CDR1 is SGHRS and CDR2 is YFSETQ. V gave up 6 bases and J gave up 4 bases; unmatched junction bases: 3. CDR3 sequence (DNA): TGCGCCAGCAACCCAGGGGGTAATGAAAAACTGTTTTTT. Translation gives CASNPGGNEKLFF.